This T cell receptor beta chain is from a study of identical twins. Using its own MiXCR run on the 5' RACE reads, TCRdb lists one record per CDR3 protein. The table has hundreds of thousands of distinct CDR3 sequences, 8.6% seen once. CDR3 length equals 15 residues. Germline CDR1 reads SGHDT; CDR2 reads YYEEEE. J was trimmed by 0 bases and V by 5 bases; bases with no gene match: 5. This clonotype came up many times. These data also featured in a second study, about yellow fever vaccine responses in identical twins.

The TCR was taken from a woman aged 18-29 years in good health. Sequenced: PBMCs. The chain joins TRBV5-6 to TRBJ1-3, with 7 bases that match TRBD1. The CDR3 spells CASSRDRSSGNTIYF. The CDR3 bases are TGTGCCAGCAGTCGGGACAGATCCTCTGGAAACACCATATATTTT.